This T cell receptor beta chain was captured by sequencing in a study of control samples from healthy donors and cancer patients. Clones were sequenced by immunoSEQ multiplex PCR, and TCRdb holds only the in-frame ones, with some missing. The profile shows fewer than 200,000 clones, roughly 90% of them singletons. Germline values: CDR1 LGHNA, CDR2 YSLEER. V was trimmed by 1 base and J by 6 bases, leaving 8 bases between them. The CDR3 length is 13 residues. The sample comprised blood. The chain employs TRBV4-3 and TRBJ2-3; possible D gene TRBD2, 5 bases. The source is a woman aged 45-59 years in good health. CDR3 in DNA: TGCGCCAGCAGCCAAGTGATAGCGGATACGCAGTATTTT. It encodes CASSQVIADTQYF.